These 23 T cell receptor beta chains were all obtained from the same sample, sequenced in a study of immune characterization of retroperitoneal liposarcoma. TCRdb passed the PCR reads through MiXCR, listing each CDR3 protein once. Among around 2,600 distinct CDR3 sequences listed, approximately 24% were seen once. The sample consisted of tumor tissue. These receptors came from a male donor with retroperitoneal liposarcoma.

This sequence joins TRBV27 and TRBJ2-5; D possibly corresponds to TRBD2 (6 bases). The J call is in doubt because the DNA end fits TRBJ2-7 better. Germline CDR1 reads MNHEY; CDR2 reads SMNVEV (reference sequence). CDR3 length: 18 amino acids. The CDR3 region is CASSLFFAEGPRSYEQYF. The CDR3 DNA follows: TGTGCCAGCAGTTTATTTTTTGCGGAGGGCCCCCGCTCCTACGAGCAGTACTTC.

This clonotype is judged large (0.1 to 1%). The J gene is TRBJ2-1, the V gene TRBV6-1; the D call may be TRBD1 or TRBD2 (6 bases each). The DNA matches TRBJ2-5 better at its end, which makes the J call doubtful. The CDR3 contains 13 residues. The germline V gene encodes CDR1 MNHNS and CDR2 SASEGT. The CDR3: CASSPRGGETQYF. CDR3 bases: TGTGCCAGCAGCCCCCGAGGGGGGGAGACCCAGTACTTC.

This clonotype was counted ten times or more. V and J are TRBV6-6 and TRBJ2-1; D is unclear. Germline values: CDR1 MNHNY, CDR2 SVGAGI (reference sequence). This CDR3 contains 15 residues. Trimming stripped 6 bases from V and 1 base from J, with 13 bases between. DNA of the CDR3: TGTGCCAGCAGGTCGTGGGTTAGTTCCTACAATGAGCAGTTCTTC. Translating it yields CASRSWVSSYNEQFF.

This clonotype is judged medium-sized. At one of its ends the junction is not consistent with the germline gene, which may arise from a read error. CDR3 sequence: CVSSLDTGGYNEQYF. In nucleotides, the CDR3 is TGTGTCAGCAGCTTAGATACAGGGGGGTACAATGAGCAGTACTTC. The rearrangement uses TRBV7-2 and TRBJ2-4, with 8 bases matching TRBD1. Looked up from germline, CDR1 is SGHTA and CDR2 is FQGNSA. The CDR3 contains 15 residues.

This clonotype is termed medium-sized. J is TRBJ2-1 and V is TRBV6-9; 8 nucleotides agree with TRBD1. The CDR3 runs 15 residues. V shed 3 bases, J shed 3 bases, and the junction held 4 bases outside the gene matches. Germline V lookup: CDR1 MNHGY, CDR2 SVAAGI. This CDR3 reads CASSYGQGHYNEQFF. In DNA form, the CDR3 reads TGTGCCAGCAGTTACGGACAGGGTCACTACAATGAGCAGTTCTTC.

By share, this clonotype counts as medium-sized. The chain carries TRBV7-2 and TRBJ2-5, with D perhaps being TRBD1 or TRBD2 (6 bases each). V was clipped by 1 base and J by 11 bases, with 20 bases between them. The CDR3 is 15 amino acids. Germline lookup yields CDR1 SGHTA and CDR2 FQGNSA. The CDR3 nucleotides read TGTGCCAGCAGCTTAGACGGGGGCCTGTACAATGAGCAGTACTTC. Its translation is CASSLDGGLYNEQYF. Looking up the rest from reference TRBV7-2 and TRBJ2-5 gives the full variable domain: GAGVSQSPSNKVTEKGKDVELRCDPISGHTALYWYRQSLGQGLEFLIYFQGNSAPDKSGLPSDRFSAERTGGSVSTLTIQRTQQEDSAVYLCASSLDGGLYNEQYFGPGTRLLVL.

This clonotype is labeled as medium-sized. CDR3 DNA sequence: TGTGCCAGCAGCTTAATCCAGCTCCCCGGAGAGACCCAGTACTTC. Translating gives CASSLIQLPGETQYF. The chain combines TRBV7-2 with TRBJ2-1; unclear D gene. The J call may be mistaken, given a closer DNA end match to TRBJ2-5. Germline loops: CDR1 SGHTA, CDR2 FQGNSA. CDR3 length equals 15 residues.

This clonotype was seen many times. The chain is built from TRBV7-2 and TRBJ2-5; D might be TRBD2 (6 bases). With 7 bases removed from V and 5 bases from J, the gap between germline ends came to 17 bases. The CDR3 contains 14 residues. Germline V lookup: CDR1 SGHTA, CDR2 FQGNSA. The CDR3 DNA is TGTGCCAGCACCCCCCCGACTAGGAAGGAGACCCAGTACTTC. Amino acid sequence: CASTPPTRKETQYF.

This clonotype is judged medium-sized (0.01 to 0.1%). The chain recombines TRBV7-9 with TRBJ2-3; D is ambiguous. The V gene's germline CDR1 is SEHNR and CDR2 FQNEAQ (reference sequence). This CDR3 has 14 residues. Trimming stripped 2 bases from V and 3 bases from J, with 9 bases between. For the CDR3, the DNA is TGTGCCAGCAGCTTATCGCTGAGGACAGATACGCAGTATTTT. This sequence encodes CASSLSLRTDTQYF.

V and J are TRBV7-8 and TRBJ2-7, with TRBD1 matching over 7 bases. V dropped 4 bases and J dropped 2; count of bases not matched to a gene: 8. Germline CDR1 is SGHVS and CDR2 is FQNEAQ. The CDR3 is 15 residues long. The CDR3 nucleotides read TGTGCCAGCAGCTCCCTCGCCGACAGGGCCTACGAGCAGTACTTC. This codes for CASSSLADRAYEQYF.

The V call is TRBV7-2, the J call TRBJ1-6; D not resolved. Germline V gene data show CDR1 as SGHTA and CDR2 as FQGNSA. Trimming left V 7 bases short and J 10 bases short, with 14 bases between. The CDR3 covers 13 residues. The CDR3 protein is CASTLDGWSPLHF. The CDR3 DNA follows: TGTGCCAGCACCCTAGATGGTTGGTCACCCCTCCACTTT.

By its share, this clonotype is large. The chain joins TRBV6-1 to TRBJ2-1; no definite D call. The CDR3 runs to 14 residues. V lost 6 bases, J lost 4 bases, and 13 bases lay in between. The germline V gene encodes CDR1 MNHNS and CDR2 SASEGT. As DNA, the CDR3 is TGTGCCAGCAGGTCTCTTGACGCGTACAATGAGCAGTTCTTC. This codes for CASRSLDAYNEQFF.

Here the CDR3 reads CASSLRPYSYNEQFF. The CDR3 DNA reads TGTGCCAGCAGTTTAAGACCCTACTCCTACAATGAGCAGTTCTTC. This chain uses TRBV27 with TRBJ2-1, with D uncertain. With 2 bases removed from V and 0 bases from J, the gap between germline ends came to 8 bases. CDR1 is MNHEY and CDR2 is SMNVEV in the germline V gene (reference sequence). The CDR3 runs to 15 residues.

This clonotype is judged large. The rearrangement uses TRBV6-5 and TRBJ2-1; 8 nucleotides agree with TRBD2. CDR1 and CDR2 from the germline V gene are MNHEY and SVGAGI. The CDR3 contains 17 residues. The V and J ends lost 0 bases and 10 bases, in that order; junction bases with no gene match: 14. In DNA, the CDR3 is TGTGCCAGCAGTTACTCGACCCCGGGCCGGGGGGGCTACGAGCAGTTCTTC. Translated, it gives CASSYSTPGRGGYEQFF.

The chain combines TRBV6-1 with TRBJ2-4, with TRBD1 matching over 10 bases. With the DNA end fitting TRBJ2-5 better, the J assignment may be wrong. CDR3 length equals 16 residues. Germline V gene lookup returns CDR1 MNHNS and CDR2 SASEGT. CDR3 DNA sequence: TGTGCCAGCAGTGAAGCGGAGGGACAGGGGTTGGCGACCCAGTACTTC. Amino acids: CASSEAEGQGLATQYF.

Relative to its sample, this clonotype is medium-sized (0.01 to 0.1%). V is TRBV6-1 and J is TRBJ2-1, with D perhaps matching TRBD2 (5 bases). The J call may be faulty, since TRBJ2-7 better matches the DNA end. Germline assignment: CDR1 MNHNS and CDR2 SASEGT. The CDR3 loop spans 13 amino acids. CDR3 residues: CASRVPYTGEQYF. The CDR3 nucleotides read TGTGCCAGCAGAGTGCCCTACACGGGGGAGCAGTACTTC.

The chain combines TRBV11-2 with TRBJ2-1; D gene uncertain. This CDR3 is 13 amino acids long. Between the trimmed V and J ends, which lost 7 bases and 7 bases, there was a span of 14 bases. The germline V gene has CDR1 SGHAT and CDR2 FQNNGV. Here the CDR3 reads CASTPTVRNEQFF. The CDR3 DNA follows: TGTGCCAGCACCCCAACTGTCCGGAATGAGCAGTTCTTC. The whole variable domain, remainder taken from reference TRBV11-2 and TRBJ2-1, is EAGVAQSPRYKIIEKRQSVAFWCNPISGHATLYWYQQILGQGPKLLIQFQNNGVVDDSQLPKDRFSAERLKGVDSTLKIQPAKLEDSAVYLCASTPTVRNEQFFGPGTRLTVL.

As regards this clonotype: At one end, the junction sequence differs from germline, possibly due to a read error. The rearrangement uses TRBV12-3 or TRBV12-4 and TRBJ2-5, with 11 bases aligning to TRBD1. Matching the DNA end better, TRBJ2-1 makes the J call doubtful. This CDR3 spans 14 amino acids. CDR3 in DNA: TGTGCCAGCAGTTCCCGGACAGGGGGCAATGTGCAGTTCTTC. It translates to CASSSRTGGNVQFF.

V and J are TRBV3-1 and TRBJ2-5, with no clear D. The DNA end lines up better with TRBJ2-7; the J call may be wrong. Germline CDR1 LGHDT, CDR2 YNNKEL (reference sequence). The CDR3 extends over 12 amino acids. The CDR3, as DNA: TGTGCCAGCAGCCACGCCGACTACGAGCAGTACTTC. Translated: CASSHADYEQYF.

This clonotype was picked up many times. Since a much larger clone is just one base distant, this may be a read error. This chain uses TRBV27 with TRBJ2-4, with D unresolved. The germline V gene encodes CDR1 MNHEY and CDR2 SMNVEV (reference sequence). Between the trimmed V and J ends, which lost 6 bases and 13 bases, there was a span of 22 bases. This CDR3 has 14 residues. CDR3: CASSARNNNNEQYF. The CDR3 DNA reads TGTGCCAGCAGCGCGCGGAACAATAACAATGAGCAGTACTTC.

This clonotype is medium-sized. The chain recombines TRBV7-2 with TRBJ2-1; D ambiguous. This CDR3 comprises 15 residues. V was pared by 1 base and J by 3 bases, with 10 bases between. The germline gives CDR1 SGHTA, CDR2 FQGNSA. The DNA of the CDR3 is TGTGCCAGCAGCTTAGACACGGGTTTCTACAATGAGCAGTTCTTC. Protein: CASSLDTGFYNEQFF.

By share of the sample, this clonotype is large. The chain combines TRBV10-2 with TRBJ2-1; no definite D call. The DNA end lines up better with TRBJ2-7; the J call may be wrong. The germline CDR1 and CDR2 sequences are WSHSY and SAAADI. This CDR3 has 13 residues. The CDR3 DNA sequence: TGCGCCAGCAGTGAAACACCTCCCCCCGAGCAGTACTTC. Translation gives CASSETPPPEQYF.

By sample fraction, this clonotype is large. This CDR3 reads CASSSGIAKNIQFF. The CDR3 DNA reads TGTGCCAGCAGTAGCGGGATAGCCAAAAACATTCAGTTCTTC. The J gene is TRBJ2-1, the V gene TRBV6-1; 7 bases align to TRBD2. CDR1 is MNHNS and CDR2 is SASEGT in the germline V gene. Trimming removed 5 bases from V and 13 bases from J; junction bases left unmatched: 14. The CDR3 covers 14 residues.